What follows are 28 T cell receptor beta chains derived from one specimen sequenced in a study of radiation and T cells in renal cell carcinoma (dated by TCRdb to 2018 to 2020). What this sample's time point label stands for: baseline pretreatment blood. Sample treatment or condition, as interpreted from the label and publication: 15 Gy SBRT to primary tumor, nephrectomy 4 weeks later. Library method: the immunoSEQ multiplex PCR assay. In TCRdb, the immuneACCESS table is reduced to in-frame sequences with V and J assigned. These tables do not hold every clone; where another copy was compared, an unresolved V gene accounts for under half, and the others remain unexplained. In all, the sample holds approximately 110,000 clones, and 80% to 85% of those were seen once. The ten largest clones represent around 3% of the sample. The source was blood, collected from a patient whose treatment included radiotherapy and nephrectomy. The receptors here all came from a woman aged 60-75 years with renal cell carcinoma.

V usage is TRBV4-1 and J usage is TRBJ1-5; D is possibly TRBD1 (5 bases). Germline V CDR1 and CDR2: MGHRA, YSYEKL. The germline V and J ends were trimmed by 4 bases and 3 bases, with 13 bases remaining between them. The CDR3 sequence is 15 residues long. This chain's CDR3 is CASSRRDGDNQPQHF. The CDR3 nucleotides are TGCGCCAGCAGCCGCCGGGACGGAGACAATCAGCCCCAGCATTTT.

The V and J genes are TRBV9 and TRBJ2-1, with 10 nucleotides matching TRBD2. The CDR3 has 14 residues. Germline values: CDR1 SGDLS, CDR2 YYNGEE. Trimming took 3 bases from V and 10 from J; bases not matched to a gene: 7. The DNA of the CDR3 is TGTGCCAGCAGCGCACGGACTAGCGGAGGGGAGCAGTTCTTC. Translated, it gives CASSARTSGGEQFF.

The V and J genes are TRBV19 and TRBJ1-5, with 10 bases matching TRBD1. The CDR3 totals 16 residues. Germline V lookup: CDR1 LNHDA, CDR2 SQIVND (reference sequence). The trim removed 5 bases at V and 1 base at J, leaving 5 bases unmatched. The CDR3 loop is CASSSRDRGSNQPQHF. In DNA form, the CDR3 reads TGTGCCAGTAGTTCCCGGGACAGGGGAAGCAATCAGCCCCAGCATTTT.

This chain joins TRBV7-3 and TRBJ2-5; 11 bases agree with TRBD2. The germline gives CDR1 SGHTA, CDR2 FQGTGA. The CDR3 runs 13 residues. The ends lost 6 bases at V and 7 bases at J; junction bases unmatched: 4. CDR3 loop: CASSSGTSGTQYF. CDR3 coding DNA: TGTGCCAGCAGTTCCGGGACTAGCGGGACCCAGTACTTC.

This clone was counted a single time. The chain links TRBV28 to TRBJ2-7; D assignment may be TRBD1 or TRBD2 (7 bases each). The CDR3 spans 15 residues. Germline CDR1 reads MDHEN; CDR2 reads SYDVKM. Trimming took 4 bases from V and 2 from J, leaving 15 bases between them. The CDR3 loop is CASSSGGGRPYEQYF. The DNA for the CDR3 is TGTGCCAGCAGTTCAGGGGGGGGACGCCCCTACGAGCAGTACTTC.

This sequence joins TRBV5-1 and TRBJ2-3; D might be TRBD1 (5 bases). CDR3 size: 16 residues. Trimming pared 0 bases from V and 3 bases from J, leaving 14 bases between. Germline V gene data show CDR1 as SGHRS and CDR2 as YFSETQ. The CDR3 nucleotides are TGCGCCAGCAGCTTGGCCGCTCAGGGTGGAACAGATACGCAGTATTTT. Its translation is CASSLAAQGGTDTQYF.

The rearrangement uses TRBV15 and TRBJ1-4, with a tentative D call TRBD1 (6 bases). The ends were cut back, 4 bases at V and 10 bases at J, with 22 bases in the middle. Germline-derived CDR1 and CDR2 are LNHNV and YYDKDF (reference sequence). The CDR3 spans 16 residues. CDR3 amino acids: CATSTGAGGDSRKLFF. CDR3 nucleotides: TGTGCCACCAGCACCGGGGCGGGGGGCGATTCCCGAAAACTGTTTTTT.

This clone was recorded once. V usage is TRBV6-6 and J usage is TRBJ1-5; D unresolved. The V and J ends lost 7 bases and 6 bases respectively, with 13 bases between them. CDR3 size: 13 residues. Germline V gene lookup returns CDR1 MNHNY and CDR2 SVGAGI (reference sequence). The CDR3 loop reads CASTITVGQPQHF. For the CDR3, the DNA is TGTGCCAGCACCATTACCGTGGGTCAGCCCCAGCATTTT.

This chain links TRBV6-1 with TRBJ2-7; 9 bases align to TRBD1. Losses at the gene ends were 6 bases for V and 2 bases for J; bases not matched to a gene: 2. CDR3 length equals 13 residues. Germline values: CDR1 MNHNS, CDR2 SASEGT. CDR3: CASSGTGPYEQYF. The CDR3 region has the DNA TGTGCCAGCAGCGGGACAGGGCCCTACGAGCAGTACTTC.

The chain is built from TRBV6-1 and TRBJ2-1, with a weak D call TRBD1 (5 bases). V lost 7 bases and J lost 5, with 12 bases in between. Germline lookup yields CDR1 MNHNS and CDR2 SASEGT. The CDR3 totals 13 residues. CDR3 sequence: CASTGLVHNEQFF. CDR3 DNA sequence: TGTGCCAGCACAGGGTTGGTCCACAATGAGCAGTTCTTC.

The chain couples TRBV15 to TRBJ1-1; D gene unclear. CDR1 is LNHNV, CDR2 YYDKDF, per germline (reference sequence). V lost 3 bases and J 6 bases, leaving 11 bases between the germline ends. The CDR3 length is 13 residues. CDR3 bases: TGTGCCACCAGCAGTTCGCCAATGGCTGAAGCTTTCTTT. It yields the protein CATSSSPMAEAFF.

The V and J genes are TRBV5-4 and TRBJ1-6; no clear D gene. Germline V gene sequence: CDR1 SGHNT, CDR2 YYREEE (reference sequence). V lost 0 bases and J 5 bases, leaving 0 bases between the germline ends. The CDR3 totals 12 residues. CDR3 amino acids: CASSLDNSPLHF. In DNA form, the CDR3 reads TGTGCCAGCAGCTTGGATAATTCACCCCTCCACTTT.

Here the CDR3 reads CASSAAARSTDTQYF. The CDR3, as DNA: TGTGCCAGCAGCGCGGCGGCCCGAAGCACAGATACGCAGTATTTT. The chain uses TRBV9 and TRBJ2-3, with unresolved D. Germline CDR1 is SGDLS and CDR2 is YYNGEE. Deletions cut 3 bases from V and 0 bases from J, with 11 bases between. This CDR3 contains 15 residues. The whole variable domain, filled in from reference TRBV9 and TRBJ2-3, reads DSGVTQTPKHLITATGQRVTLRCSPRSGDLSVYWYQQSLDQGLQFLIQYYNGEERAKGNILERFSAQQFPDLHSELNLSSLELGDSALYFCASSAAARSTDTQYFGPGTRLTVL.

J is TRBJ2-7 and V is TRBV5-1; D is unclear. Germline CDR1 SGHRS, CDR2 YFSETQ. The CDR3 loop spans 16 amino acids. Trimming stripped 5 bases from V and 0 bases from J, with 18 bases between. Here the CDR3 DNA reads TGCGCCAGCAGATCCCCAGTAGGCAGTAACTCCTACGAGCAGTACTTC. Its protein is CASRSPVGSNSYEQYF.

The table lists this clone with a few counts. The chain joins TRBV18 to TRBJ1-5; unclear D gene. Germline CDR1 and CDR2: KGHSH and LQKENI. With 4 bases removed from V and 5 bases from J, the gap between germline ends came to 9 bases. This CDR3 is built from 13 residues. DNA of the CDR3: TGTGCCAGCTCACAGGGTTCGGATCAGCCCCAGCATTTT. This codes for CASSQGSDQPQHF. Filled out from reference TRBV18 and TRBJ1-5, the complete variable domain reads NAGVMQNPRHLVRRRGQEARLRCSPMKGHSHVYWYRQLPEEGLKFMVYLQKENIIDESGMPKERFSAEFPKEGPSILRIQQVVRGDSAAYFCASSQGSDQPQHFGDGTRLSIL.

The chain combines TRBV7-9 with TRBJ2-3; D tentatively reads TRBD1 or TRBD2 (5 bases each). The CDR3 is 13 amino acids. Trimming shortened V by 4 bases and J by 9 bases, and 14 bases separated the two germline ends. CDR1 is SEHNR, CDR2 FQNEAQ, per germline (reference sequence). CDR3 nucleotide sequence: TGTGCCAGCAGCTCCCCCCCCGGGGCGACGCAGTATTTT. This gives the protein CASSSPPGATQYF.

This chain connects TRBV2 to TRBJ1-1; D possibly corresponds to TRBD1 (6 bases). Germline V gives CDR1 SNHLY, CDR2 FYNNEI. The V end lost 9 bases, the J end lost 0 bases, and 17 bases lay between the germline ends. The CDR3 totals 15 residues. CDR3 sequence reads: CASTLYRDLNTEAFF. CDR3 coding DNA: TGTGCCAGTACTCTATACAGGGATCTGAACACTGAAGCTTTCTTT.

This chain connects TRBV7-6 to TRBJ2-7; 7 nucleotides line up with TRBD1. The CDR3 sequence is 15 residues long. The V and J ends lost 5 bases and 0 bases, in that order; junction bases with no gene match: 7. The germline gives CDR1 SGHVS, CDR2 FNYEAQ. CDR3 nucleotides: TGTGCCAGCAGCCCCTACCGGGACAGCTCCTACGAGCAGTACTTC. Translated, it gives CASSPYRDSSYEQYF.

The CDR3 loop reads CASSAPLGNTIYF. CDR3 nucleotide sequence: TGTGCCAGCAGCGCCCCCTTGGGAAACACCATATATTTT. The chain couples TRBV9 to TRBJ1-3; no clear D gene. The CDR3 is 13 residues long. The germline CDR1 and CDR2 sequences are SGDLS and YYNGEE. V lost 3 bases and J lost 4, with 8 bases in between. The full variable domain, with the rest looked up from reference TRBV9 and TRBJ1-3, is DSGVTQTPKHLITATGQRVTLRCSPRSGDLSVYWYQQSLDQGLQFLIQYYNGEERAKGNILERFSAQQFPDLHSELNLSSLELGDSALYFCASSAPLGNTIYFGEGSWLTVV.

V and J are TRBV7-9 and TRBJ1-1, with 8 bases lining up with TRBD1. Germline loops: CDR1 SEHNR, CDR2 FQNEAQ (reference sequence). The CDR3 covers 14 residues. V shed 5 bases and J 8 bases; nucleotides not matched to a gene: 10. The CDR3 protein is CASSPRDRIREAFF. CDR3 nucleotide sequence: TGTGCCAGCAGCCCAAGGGACAGGATCAGGGAAGCTTTCTTT. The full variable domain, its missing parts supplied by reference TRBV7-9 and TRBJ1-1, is DTGVSQNPRHKITKRGQNVTFRCDPISEHNRLYWYRQTLGQGPEFLTYFQNEAQLEKSRLLSDRFSAERPKGSFSTLEIQRTEQGDSAMYLCASSPRDRIREAFFGQGTRLTVV.

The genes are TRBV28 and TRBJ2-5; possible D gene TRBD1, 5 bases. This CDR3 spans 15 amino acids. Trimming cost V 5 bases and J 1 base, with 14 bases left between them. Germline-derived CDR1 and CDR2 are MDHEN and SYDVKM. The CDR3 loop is CASSQVQELQETQYF. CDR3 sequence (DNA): TGTGCCAGCAGTCAGGTACAGGAACTCCAAGAGACCCAGTACTTC.

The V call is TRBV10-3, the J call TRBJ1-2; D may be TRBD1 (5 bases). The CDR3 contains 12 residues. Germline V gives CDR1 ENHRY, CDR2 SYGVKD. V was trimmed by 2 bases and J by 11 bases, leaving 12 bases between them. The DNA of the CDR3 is TGTGCCATCAGTGAGCCGGACTGGGGGTACACCTTC. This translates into CAISEPDWGYTF.

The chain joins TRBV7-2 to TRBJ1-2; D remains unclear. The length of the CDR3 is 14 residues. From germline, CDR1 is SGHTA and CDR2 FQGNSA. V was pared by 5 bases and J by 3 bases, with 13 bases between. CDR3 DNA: TGTGCCAGCAGCCCGGACGGAGCCGACTATGGCTACACCTTC. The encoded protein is CASSPDGADYGYTF.

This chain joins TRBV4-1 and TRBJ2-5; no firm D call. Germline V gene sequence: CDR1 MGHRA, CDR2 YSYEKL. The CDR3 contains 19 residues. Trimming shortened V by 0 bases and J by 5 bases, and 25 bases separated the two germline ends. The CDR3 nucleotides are TGCGCCAGCAGCCAAGATCGGAACGTTGGCCGGGTATTGGGGGAGACCCAGTACTTC. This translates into CASSQDRNVGRVLGETQYF.

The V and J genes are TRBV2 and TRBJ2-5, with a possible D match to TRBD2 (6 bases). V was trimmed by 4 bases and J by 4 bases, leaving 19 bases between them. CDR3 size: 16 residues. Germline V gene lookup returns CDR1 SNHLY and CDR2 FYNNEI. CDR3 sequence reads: CASSATSGTGVETQYF. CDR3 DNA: TGTGCCAGCAGTGCCACATCCGGGACGGGGGTAGAGACCCAGTACTTC.

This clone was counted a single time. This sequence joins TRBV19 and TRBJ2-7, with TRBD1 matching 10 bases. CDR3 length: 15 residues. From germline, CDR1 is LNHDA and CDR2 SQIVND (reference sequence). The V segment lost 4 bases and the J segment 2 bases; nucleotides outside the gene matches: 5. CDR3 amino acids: CASSTGQGRTYEQYF. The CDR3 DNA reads TGTGCCAGTAGTACGGGACAGGGGAGGACCTACGAGCAGTACTTC.

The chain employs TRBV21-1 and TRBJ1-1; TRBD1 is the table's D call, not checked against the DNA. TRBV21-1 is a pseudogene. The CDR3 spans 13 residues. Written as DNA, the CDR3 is TGTGCCAGCAGAGGGACAGCGAACACTGAAGCTTTCTTT. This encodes CASRGTANTEAFF.

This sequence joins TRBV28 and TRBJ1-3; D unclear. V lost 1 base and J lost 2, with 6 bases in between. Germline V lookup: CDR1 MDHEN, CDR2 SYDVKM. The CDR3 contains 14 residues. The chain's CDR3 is CASSLSHPGNTIYF. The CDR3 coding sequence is TGTGCCAGCAGTTTATCACACCCTGGAAACACCATATATTTT.